The 9 T cell receptor beta chains presented below share a single source sample, sequenced in a study of tumor-infiltrating lymphocytes in primary liver carcinoma (dated by TCRdb to the late 2010s). Total RNA and DNA were co-extracted from around 20-30 mg of bulk tissue with the AllPrep DNA/RNA mini kit, without cell sorting. Sequencing instrument: Illumina HiSeq 2500. Starting from about 500 ng total RNA, TCRbeta-specific cDNA was produced by reverse transcription with a constant-region primer and ProtoScript II reverse transcriptase. TCRbeta libraries were built with three nested multiplex PCR rounds, a slightly modified ARM-PCR procedure. Each of the first two PCR rounds ran for around 11 cycles and used multiplex TRBV1-TRBV30 forward primers together with a Cbeta reverse primer. TCRdb trimmed public reads at Q25 via fastp, called clones via MiXCR and kept in-frame beta chains. CDR3 protein duplicates are merged, each entry listing the most common genes and DNA. For this sample the table gives 150,000 to 200,000 distinct CDR3 sequences, of which around 81% were detected only once. Roughly 20% of the sample is held by the ten biggest clonotypes.

Material for sequencing was tumor tissue from primary liver carcinoma. The origin of the receptors is a middle-aged man with primary liver carcinoma and hepatitis B virus infection.

Remarks on this clonotype: The junction departs from the called germline gene at one end, perhaps through a read error. This rearrangement joins TRBV6-2 or TRBV6-3 to TRBJ2-1, with 9 nucleotides matching TRBD1. Germline V gene data show CDR1 as MNHEY and CDR2 as SVGEGT. The CDR3 covers 16 residues. CDR3 sequence: CASNSPGQGTYNKQFF. CDR3 DNA sequence: TGTGCCAGCAATTCCCCGGGACAGGGTACCTACAATAAGCAGTTCTTC.

On this clonotype itself: Mismatch with germline at one junction end may stem from a read error. The chain has TRBV4-1 and TRBJ2-5; 7 nucleotides agree with TRBD1. Germline values: CDR1 MGHRA, CDR2 YSYEKL. The CDR3 is 14 residues long. CDR3 loop: CASSTRTGVETKYF. CDR3 in DNA: TGCGCCAGCAGCACCCGGACAGGAGTCGAGACCAAGTACTTC.

This clonotype was seen ten or more times. The gene calls are TRBV30 and TRBJ2-7, with D maybe TRBD2 (5 bases). Germline CDR1 reads GTSNPN; CDR2 reads SVGIG (reference sequence). This CDR3 contains 13 residues. With 7 bases removed from V and 2 bases from J, the gap between germline ends came to 15 bases. Here the CDR3 reads CASSRDSPYEQYF. CDR3 DNA: TGTGCCTCCTCTCGGGATTCTCCCTACGAGCAGTACTTC. Complete variable domain (other parts from reference TRBV30 and TRBJ2-7): SQTIHQWPATLVQPVGSPLSLECTVEGTSNPNLYWYRQAAGRGLQLLFYSVGIGQISSEVPQNLSASRPQDRQFILSSKKLLLSDSGFYLCASSRDSPYEQYFGPGTRLTVT.

The V call is TRBV5-4, the J call TRBJ2-1; TRBD1 might be the D (8 bases). This CDR3 spans 14 amino acids. Trimming pared 8 bases from V and 8 bases from J, leaving 20 bases between. Germline assignment: CDR1 SGHNT and CDR2 YYREEE (reference sequence). The CDR3 coding sequence is TGTGCCAGGAGCCCCTCGGGGGGACAGGATGAGCAGTTCTTC. Encoded protein: CARSPSGGQDEQFF.

On this clonotype itself: The junction departs from the called germline gene at one end, perhaps through a read error. The gene calls are TRBV7-9 and TRBJ2-1, with D possibly matching TRBD1 (5 bases). CDR1 is SEHNR and CDR2 is FQNEAQ in the germline V gene (reference sequence). The CDR3 has 15 amino acids. The DNA of the CDR3 is TGTTCCAACAGTGACAGTTTATCCGAAAACAATGAGCAGCTCTTC. Its protein is CSNSDSLSENNEQLF.

This clonotype was seen many times. This sequence joins TRBV28 and TRBJ2-1; 8 bases are a match to TRBD2. This CDR3 has 14 amino acids. Trimming cost V 9 bases and J 3 bases; bases outside gene matches: 7. The germline V gene encodes CDR1 MDHEN and CDR2 SYDVKM. The CDR3 DNA reads TGTGCCAGTACGCGGGAGGTACTCTACAATGAGCAGTTCTTC. Its protein product is CASTREVLYNEQFF.

For this clonotype: The junction departs from the called germline gene at one end, perhaps through a read error. The chain uses TRBV11-2 and TRBJ2-7; D is possibly TRBD1 (6 bases). The V gene's germline CDR1 is SGHAT and CDR2 FQNNGV. The CDR3 is made up of 14 amino acids. This CDR3 reads CASSSDRISYGQYF. For the CDR3, the DNA is TGTGCCAGCAGCTCTGACAGGATCTCCTACGGGCAGTACTTC.

Concerning this clonotype itself: It is likely a read error, because the conserved phenylalanine at the end of the CDR3 is missing. V is TRBV29-1 and J is TRBJ2-3; D tentatively fits TRBD1 or TRBD2 (5 bases each). The CDR3 spans 13 residues. V gave up 4 bases and J gave up 4 bases, with 12 bases separating them. Germline assignment: CDR1 SQVTM and CDR2 ANQGSEA. The CDR3 DNA follows: TGCAGCGTTGGTGGGACCCACGCAGATACGCAGTATTAT. It yields the protein CSVGGTHADTQYY.

Notes on this clonotype: One end of the junction is discordant with germline, which a read error may explain. The genes are TRBV30 and TRBJ2-1; D uncertain. Per germline, CDR1 GTSNPN and CDR2 SVGIG (reference sequence). The CDR3 length is 12 residues. CDR3 sequence (DNA): TGTGCCTGGAGTGCGGGCGGAAATGAGCATTTCTTC. It codes for CAWSAGGNEHFF.